These T cell receptor beta chains were read from a single sample in a study of blood T cell repertoires in COVID-19. TCRdb's table, derived via immunoSEQ multiplex PCR, lists solely in-frame clones and lacks some. The sample shows 200,000 to 250,000 clones, approximately 80% of them seen only once. What was sequenced was PBMCs or T cells enriched from blood (not recorded which). The receptors originated from a woman aged 40 to 50 with acute COVID-19. Each CDR3 is given with its conserved first and last residue. The D gene is left open where the match is weak. The size entry is marked missing in some rows and otherwise reads once, few, many or a size class.

TRBJ2-3 TRBV3-1/TRBV3-2 NA NA CASSQIADTQYF TGTGCCAGCAGCCAGATAGCAGATACGCAGTATTTT
TRBJ1-4 TRBV18 NA NA CASSPRQNNEKLFF TGTGCCAGCTCACCACGGCAGAACAATGAAAAACTGTTTTTT
TRBJ1-1 TRBV28 NA few CASNRDRTEAFF TGTGCCAGCAATAGAGACAGAACTGAAGCTTTCTTT
TRBJ1-5 TRBV5-1 NA NA CASSRAPNQPQHF TGCGCCAGCAGCCGAGCACCGAATCAGCCCCAGCATTTT
TRBJ2-1 TRBV7-3 TRBD2 NA CASSSFGGRGLDEQFF TGTGCCAGCAGCTCATTCGGCGGGAGGGGGTTGGATGAGCAGTTCTTC
TRBJ2-3 TRBV14 NA NA CASSQVGADTQYF TGTGCCAGCAGCCAGGTAGGGGCAGATACGCAGTATTTT
TRBJ2-6 TRBV7-3 NA NA CASSQEGAFGANVLTF TGTGCCAGCAGCCAGGAGGGGGCGTTTGGGGCCAACGTCCTGACTTTC
TRBJ2-3 TRBV5-1 TRBD2 NA CASSFSGGSLDTQYF TGCGCCAGCAGCTTTAGCGGGGGGAGCTTGGATACGCAGTATTTT
TRBJ1-2 TRBV9 NA NA CASSARLGGPNYGYTF TGTGCCAGCAGCGCCCGTTTGGGGGGGCCTAACTATGGCTACACCTTC
TRBJ2-5 TRBV5-1 TRBD1 NA CASSSQGAVPQETQYF TGCGCCAGCAGCTCACAGGGGGCGGTTCCACAAGAGACCCAGTACTTC
TRBJ1-1 TRBV10-1 TRBD1 few CASSEGTGKGEAFF TGCGCCAGCAGTGAGGGGACAGGGAAGGGTGAAGCTTTCTTT
TRBJ1-2 TRBV20-1 NA NA CSAIDPVYTF TGCAGTGCTATTGACCCCGTCTACACCTTC
TRBJ1-1 TRBV7-8 NA NA CASSLFEQGMNTEAFF TGTGCCAGCAGCTTATTTGAGCAGGGCATGAACACTGAAGCTTTCTTT
TRBJ1-1 TRBV29-1 TRBD1 few CSIDRDEYTEAFF TGCAGCATCGACAGGGACGAATACACTGAAGCTTTCTTT
TRBJ1-1 TRBV30 NA NA CAWTGQMNTEAFF TGTGCCTGGACTGGACAGATGAACACTGAAGCTTTCTTT